One sample yielded the 22 T cell receptor beta chains listed below, sequenced in a study of blood T cell repertoires in COVID-19. Assay used: immunoSEQ multiplex PCR; TCRdb lists only in-frame clones, some missing. The table has tens of thousands of clones, around 86% seen once. What was sequenced was peripheral blood. The receptor set was obtained from a woman between 55 and 75 years old with acute or convalescent COVID-19.

This sequence joins TRBV19 and TRBJ1-1; D is ambiguous. This CDR3 contains 12 residues. The germline V and J ends were trimmed by 10 bases and 1 base, with 10 bases remaining between them. Germline loops: CDR1 LNHDA, CDR2 SQIVND (reference sequence). CDR3 in amino acids: CATTYRNTEAFF. The CDR3 DNA is TGTGCCACAACTTACAGGAACACTGAAGCTTTCTTT.

This clone has just one count. The J gene is TRBJ1-2, the V gene TRBV2; no definite D call. The CDR3 covers 16 residues. Looked up from germline, CDR1 is SNHLY and CDR2 is FYNNEI. The V end lost 6 bases, the J end lost 1 base, and 18 bases lay between the germline ends. The CDR3 loop reads CASSLVSENDNYGYTF. The DNA for the CDR3 is TGTGCCAGCAGCTTAGTGTCGGAGAATGATAACTATGGCTACACCTTC.

The rearrangement uses TRBV19 and TRBJ1-2; TRBD1 might be the D (6 bases). The CDR3 is 13 amino acids. Trimming removed 11 bases at V and 3 bases at J, with 16 bases between. Germline values: CDR1 LNHDA, CDR2 SQIVND (reference sequence). CDR3 loop: CACGRGADYGYTF. CDR3 bases: TGTGCCTGCGGCCGGGGGGCTGACTATGGCTACACCTTC.

The DNA of the CDR3 is TGTGCCAGCAGCGACCAGGGGTCGAATGGCTACACCTTC. Protein sequence: CASSDQGSNGYTF. This rearrangement joins TRBV9 to TRBJ1-2, with D possibly matching TRBD1 (6 bases). The germline V gene encodes CDR1 SGDLS and CDR2 YYNGEE. V lost 3 bases and J 6 bases, leaving 12 bases between the germline ends. This CDR3 comprises 13 residues. Together with reference TRBV9 and TRBJ1-2, the CDR3 gives the full variable domain: DSGVTQTPKHLITATGQRVTLRCSPRSGDLSVYWYQQSLDQGLQFLIQYYNGEERAKGNILERFSAQQFPDLHSELNLSSLELGDSALYFCASSDQGSNGYTFGSGTRLTVV.

CDR3 nucleotides: TGTGCCAGCAGCTTAGAAGGCGGCAATGAGCAGTTCTTC. This codes for CASSLEGGNEQFF. The chain carries TRBV11-3 and TRBJ2-1; D gene ambiguous. The CDR3 loop spans 13 amino acids. The germline gives CDR1 SGHNT, CDR2 YENEEA. Between the trimmed V and J ends, which lost 0 bases and 6 bases, there was a span of 6 bases.

The V call is TRBV7-2, the J call TRBJ1-1; D remains ambiguous. The CDR3 extends over 14 amino acids. The ends were cut back, 3 bases at V and 1 base at J, with 9 bases in the middle. The V gene's germline CDR1 is SGHTA and CDR2 FQGNSA. For the CDR3, the DNA is TGTGCCAGCAGCTTCGCTATGAGGAACACTGAAGCTTTCTTT. Amino acid sequence: CASSFAMRNTEAFF.

The chain joins TRBV7-9 to TRBJ1-1, with 7 bases identical to TRBD1. V lost 3 bases to trimming and J lost 3 bases; unmatched junction nucleotides: 4. Germline CDR1 and CDR2: SEHNR and FQNEAQ (reference sequence). The CDR3 has 14 residues. The CDR3 sequence: CASSLTTGDTEAFF. DNA of the CDR3: TGTGCCAGCAGCTTGACTACAGGGGACACTGAAGCTTTCTTT.

V gene TRBV3-1 (or the pseudogene TRBV3-2) combines with J gene TRBJ1-2; 9 nucleotides agree with TRBD1. Losses at the gene ends were 3 bases for V and 6 bases for J; bases not matched to a gene: 2. CDR3 length equals 13 residues. Germline V lookup: CDR1 LGHDT, CDR2 YNNKEL (reference sequence). In nucleotides, the CDR3 is TGTGCCAGCAGCCAGAACAGGGGGCATGGCTACACCTTC. It specifies CASSQNRGHGYTF.

This sequence joins TRBV3-1 (or the pseudogene TRBV3-2) and TRBJ2-7; 7 nucleotides agree with TRBD1. Germline V gives CDR1 LGHDT, CDR2 YNNKEL (reference sequence). V trimming: 1 base; J trimming: 3 bases; junction bases outside the gene matches: 3. The CDR3 spans 14 residues. As DNA, the CDR3 is TGTGCCAGCAGCCAAGGGACAGGTGACTACGAGCAGTACTTC. Amino acids: CASSQGTGDYEQYF.

The gene calls are TRBV2 and TRBJ1-1; D is possibly TRBD1 (5 bases). In germline, CDR1 is SNHLY, CDR2 FYNNEI. The ends were cut back, 7 bases at V and 1 base at J, with 16 bases in the middle. The length of the CDR3 is 15 residues. Here the CDR3 DNA reads TGTGCCAGCATTCGAGGAGGAGGGGCGAACACTGAAGCTTTCTTT. Translating it yields CASIRGGGANTEAFF.

The rearrangement uses TRBV2 and TRBJ1-2, with a weak D call TRBD1 (6 bases). Germline CDR1 is SNHLY and CDR2 is FYNNEI. V lost 7 bases and J lost 0, with 12 bases in between. The CDR3 totals 14 residues. The CDR3 nucleotides are TGTGCCAGCATTCGACAGGTGTCTAACTATGGCTACACCTTC. Its translation is CASIRQVSNYGYTF. The variable domain in full, completed from reference TRBV2 and TRBJ1-2, reads EPEVTQTPSHQVTQMGQEVILRCVPISNHLYFYWYRQILGQKVEFLVSFYNNEISEKSEIFDDQFSVERPDGSNFTLKIRSTKLEDSAMYFCASIRQVSNYGYTFGSGTRLTVV.

The chain is built from TRBV27 and TRBJ2-7; TRBD2 agrees at 8 bases. The CDR3 loop spans 15 amino acids. Germline V gene lookup returns CDR1 MNHEY and CDR2 SMNVEV (reference sequence). Trimming removed 3 bases from V and 3 bases from J; junction bases left unmatched: 7. CDR3 amino acids: CASSFTPLADYEQYF. CDR3 DNA: TGTGCCAGCAGTTTCACCCCACTAGCGGACTACGAGCAGTACTTC.

The V call is TRBV6-5, the J call TRBJ2-7; possibly TRBD2 for D (5 bases). The CDR3 is 15 amino acids. From germline, CDR1 is MNHEY and CDR2 SVGAGI. Trimming stripped 6 bases from V and 3 bases from J, with 18 bases between. Written as DNA, the CDR3 is TGTGCCAGCAGGCAAGCTGCAGCGGAATTCTACGAGCAGTACTTC. This gives the protein CASRQAAAEFYEQYF.

The chain has TRBV7-2 and TRBJ2-2; D uncertain. The CDR3 loop spans 14 amino acids. V lost 6 bases to trimming and J lost 5 bases, with 13 bases between them. Germline CDR1 is SGHTA and CDR2 is FQGNSA. The CDR3 bases are TGTGCCAGCAGTCTGCGGTCGGTAACCGGGGAGCTGTTTTTT. It encodes CASSLRSVTGELFF. Drawing the rest from reference TRBV7-2 and TRBJ2-2, the complete variable domain is GAGVSQSPSNKVTEKGKDVELRCDPISGHTALYWYRQSLGQGLEFLIYFQGNSAPDKSGLPSDRFSAERTGGSVSTLTIQRTQQEDSAVYLCASSLRSVTGELFFGEGSRLTVL.

The chain combines TRBV5-4 with TRBJ2-5, with TRBD2 identical over 9 bases. Per the germline V gene, CDR1 is SGHNT and CDR2 is YYREEE (reference sequence). The J segment lost 5 bases and the V segment lost 2 bases, leaving 4 bases of the junction unmatched. This CDR3 has 14 residues. The CDR3 reads CASSFSSGGETQYF. The CDR3 DNA follows: TGTGCCAGCAGCTTCAGCAGCGGGGGGGAGACCCAGTACTTC.

This chain joins TRBV25-1 and TRBJ2-3; TRBD2 might be the D (5 bases). The V gene lost 8 bases and the J gene lost 0 bases, with 12 bases spanning the gap. Germline CDR1 reads MGHDK; CDR2 reads SYGVNS. This CDR3 contains 14 residues. The chain's CDR3 is CASQTTASTDTQYF. In nucleotides, the CDR3 is TGTGCCAGCCAGACTACCGCTAGCACAGATACGCAGTATTTT. Full variable domain (remainder filled in from reference TRBV25-1 and TRBJ2-3): EADIYQTPRYLVIGTGKKITLECSQTMGHDKMYWYQQDPGMELHLIHYSYGVNSTEKGDLSSESTVSRIRTEHFPLTLESARPSHTSQYLCASQTTASTDTQYFGPGTRLTVL.

V gene TRBV11-2 combines with J gene TRBJ1-2; D unclear. With 2 bases removed from V and 2 bases from J, the gap between germline ends came to 9 bases. The CDR3 has 14 residues. Germline assignment: CDR1 SGHAT and CDR2 FQNNGV. CDR3 nucleotides: TGTGCCAGCAGCTTACAGGAAGGCAACTATGGCTACACCTTC. Its translation is CASSLQEGNYGYTF.

The chain combines TRBV7-9 with TRBJ2-1; 7 bases are a match to TRBD1. CDR1 is SEHNR, CDR2 FQNEAQ, per germline (reference sequence). V shed 3 bases, J shed 8 bases, and the junction held 7 bases outside the gene matches. This CDR3 is built from 14 residues. The CDR3 DNA is TGTGCCAGCAGCTTGAGGACAGGTGGGGATGAGCAGTTCTTC. Protein: CASSLRTGGDEQFF.

This chain joins TRBV28 and TRBJ1-5, with TRBD1 as a possible D gene (6 bases). The germline gives CDR1 MDHEN, CDR2 SYDVKM. There are 16 residues in the CDR3. Deletions cut 9 bases from V and 2 bases from J, with 20 bases between. The CDR3 nucleotides read TGTGCCAGTTCCCTGGGAAGGGGGTTTGGCAATCAGCCCCAGCATTTT. It specifies CASSLGRGFGNQPQHF.

V and J are TRBV2 and TRBJ2-1; 10 bases align to TRBD2. J gave up 6 bases and V 1 base, and 3 bases lay outside the gene matches. The CDR3 extends over 15 amino acids. CDR1 is SNHLY and CDR2 is FYNNEI in the germline V gene. The CDR3 region has the DNA TGTGCCAGCAGTGAAGGAGCGGGGGGGCCCAATGAGCAGTTCTTC. Translated: CASSEGAGGPNEQFF.

The V gene is TRBV6-5, the J gene TRBJ2-6; tentatively, D is TRBD1 (5 bases). Germline CDR1 MNHEY, CDR2 SVGAGI. Trimming cost V 5 bases and J 2 bases, with 7 bases left between them. The CDR3 sequence is 14 residues long. The CDR3 DNA is TGTGCCAGCAGTCAGGGCCCTGGGGCCAACGTCCTGACTTTC. Translating gives CASSQGPGANVLTF.

This clone came up many times. The chain recombines TRBV30 with TRBJ2-5, with D unclear. This CDR3 is 13 amino acids long. Between the trimmed V and J ends, which lost 2 bases and 1 base, there was a span of 8 bases. Germline V gene sequence: CDR1 GTSNPN, CDR2 SVGIG (reference sequence). CDR3 loop: CAWSPQAQETQYF. The DNA of the CDR3 is TGTGCCTGGAGTCCCCAGGCCCAAGAGACCCAGTACTTC.